This T cell receptor beta chain was found in a study of OX40 agonist ivuxolimab in advanced cancers. Study-wide points: Among the lowest peripheral clonal expansion occurred in 0.1-3.0 mg/kg partial responders. Antigen specificity was not determined for the expanded peripheral T cells. There were also nonresponders showing low normalized T-cell clonal expansion.

Germline CDR1 is SGDLS and CDR2 is YYNGEE. The length of the CDR3 is 17 residues. The trim removed 4 bases at V and 1 base at J, leaving 7 bases unmatched. This clone has just one count. No antigen is known for it. Repertoires were generated with immunoSEQ multiplex PCR, while TCRdb's copy carries only in-frame clones and drops some. The table shows around 74,000 clones, with 70% to 85% occurring only once. The chain carries TRBV9 and TRBJ2-5, with 13 nucleotides matching TRBD2. This TCR was sampled from an adult with an advanced solid tumor such as melanoma, head and neck, liver or kidney cancer. This material consisted of CD4+ or CD8+ T cells sorted from blood, taken in a trial of the OX40 agonist ivuxolimab. The CDR3 DNA reads as TGTGCCAGCAGCCTCCTCGGACTAGCGGGAGTCCAAGAGACCCAGTACTTC. The encoded protein is CASSLLGLAGVQETQYF.